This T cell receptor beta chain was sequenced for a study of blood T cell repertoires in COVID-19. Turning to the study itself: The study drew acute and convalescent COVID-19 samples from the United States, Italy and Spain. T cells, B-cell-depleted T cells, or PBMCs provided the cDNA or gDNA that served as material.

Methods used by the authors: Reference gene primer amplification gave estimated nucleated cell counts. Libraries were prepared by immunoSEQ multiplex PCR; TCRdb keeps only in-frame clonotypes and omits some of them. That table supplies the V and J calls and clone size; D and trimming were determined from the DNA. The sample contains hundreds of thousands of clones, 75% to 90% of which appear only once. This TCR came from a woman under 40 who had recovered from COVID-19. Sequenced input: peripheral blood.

The CDR3 loop is CASSFKETQYF. CDR3 nucleotide sequence: TGTGCCAGTAGTTTCAAAGAGACCCAGTACTTC. The rearrangement uses TRBV19 and TRBJ2-5; D gene unclear. The CDR3 is 11 residues long. The V gene lost 5 bases and the J gene lost 3 bases, with 4 bases spanning the gap. Looked up from germline, CDR1 is LNHDA and CDR2 is SQIVND (reference sequence).